This T cell receptor (beta chain) stems from a study of T-cell memory formation after mild COVID-19. Study-level results: Cross-reactive memory seemingly joined, as some responding clones were found in pre-infection memory. The main location of contracting CD4+ clones was CM and EM, and that of contracting CD8+ clones was EMRA. From day 15 to 85, contracting clones were balanced between CD4 and CD8, whereas later expanders leaned toward CD4+.

CDR1 is GTSNPN and CDR2 is SVGIG in the germline V gene (reference sequence). This CDR3 spans 12 amino acids. V was trimmed by 4 bases and J by 4 bases, leaving 10 bases between them. This clonotype was found a few times. Its cognate antigen is unknown. It was 5'RACE with constant-segment primers that produced the TCR alpha and TCR beta cDNA libraries, which carried sample barcodes and UMIs. TCRdb re-analysed the 5' RACE reads in MiXCR, keeping a single row per CDR3 protein. The repertoire holds roughly 410,000 distinct CDR3 sequences, with 24% as singletons. The rearrangement links TRBV30 to TRBJ1-2; D perhaps matches TRBD1 (5 bases). The sequenced material came from PBMCs or a T cell subset sorted from them (not recorded which). The receptor was derived from an adult woman who had mild COVID-19 (a few samples of this study predate the infection). Cell type and time point are not known. The CDR3 DNA sequence: TGTGCCTGGACTATGGGACCCTATGGCTACACCTTC. Translation: CAWTMGPYGYTF.